The 30 T cell receptor beta chains presented below share a single source sample, sequenced in a study of type 1 regulatory T cells. No antigen has been assigned to these receptors. In TCRdb, the reads were re-called with MiXCR into one record per CDR3 protein. The data show fewer than 75,000 distinct CDR3 sequences, 49% seen once. Sequenced: cultured non-Tr1 T cells, either the whole culture or a sorted T cell fraction (not recorded which). The receptors shown here come from a human donor in good health.

The rearrangement links TRBV4-1 to TRBJ2-5; possible D gene TRBD2, 6 bases. This CDR3 has 17 amino acids. The V gene lost 1 base and the J gene lost 4 bases, with 19 bases spanning the gap. Germline V gene data show CDR1 as MGHRA and CDR2 as YSYEKL. Here the CDR3 reads CASSQVPAGGLGETQYF. The CDR3, as DNA: TGCGCCAGCAGCCAAGTTCCGGCCGGGGGACTTGGAGAGACCCAGTACTTC.

This clonotype appeared a few times. This CDR3 reads CATSDSARGSYNEQFF. CDR3 DNA: TGTGCCACCAGCGATAGCGCGAGGGGCTCCTACAATGAGCAGTTCTTC. The chain joins TRBV24-1 to TRBJ2-1; D possibly uses TRBD1 or TRBD2 (5 bases each). The length of the CDR3 is 16 residues. Trimming pared 7 bases from V and 0 bases from J, leaving 15 bases between. The V gene's germline CDR1 is KGHDR and CDR2 SFDVKD.

The chain recombines TRBV7-8 with TRBJ2-7; D possibly matches TRBD1 or TRBD2 (5 bases each). This CDR3 has 14 residues. V shed 5 bases and J shed 8 bases, with 19 bases lying between them. Germline CDR1 reads SGHVS; CDR2 reads FQNEAQ. The CDR3 coding sequence is TGTGCCAGCAGCCCCCGGTCACAAACGGGACAGCAGTACTTC. Its translation: CASSPRSQTGQQYF.

CDR3 amino acids: CASSPIAGGETQYF. The DNA for the CDR3 is TGTGCCAGCAGCCCGATAGCGGGTGGGGAGACCCAGTACTTC. The V and J genes are TRBV7-6 and TRBJ2-5, with 7 bases aligning to TRBD2. The CDR3 runs 14 residues. V was clipped by 5 bases and J by 5 bases; unmatched bases: 8. The germline V gene has CDR1 SGHVS and CDR2 FNYEAQ.

This clonotype came up a few times. J is TRBJ2-3 and V is TRBV20-1; 7 bases map to TRBD2. CDR1 and CDR2 (germline): DFQATT, SNEGSKA (reference sequence). The CDR3 has 12 amino acids. V trimming: 6 bases; J trimming: 4 bases; junction bases outside the gene matches: 4. The CDR3 loop reads CSAQTSSDTQYF. CDR3 sequence (DNA): TGCAGTGCGCAGACTAGCTCAGATACGCAGTATTTT.

The table lists this clonotype with a few counts. The chain has TRBV5-1 and TRBJ1-1, with D unresolved. The germline V gene encodes CDR1 SGHRS and CDR2 YFSETQ. V lost 4 bases to trimming and J lost 0 bases, with 10 bases between them. The CDR3 extends over 14 amino acids. The CDR3 is CASSPGRMNTEAFF. The DNA of the CDR3 is TGCGCCAGCAGCCCCGGACGGATGAACACTGAAGCTTTCTTT.

This rearrangement joins TRBV13 to TRBJ1-2; D unclear. This CDR3 region has 15 residues. The germline CDR1 and CDR2 sequences are PRHDT and FYEKMQ (reference sequence). Between the trimmed V and J ends, which lost 3 bases and 2 bases, there was a span of 13 bases. The CDR3 nucleotides read TGTGCCAGCAGCTTTCGCCGGGATAGAAACTATGGCTACACCTTC. Amino acids: CASSFRRDRNYGYTF.

The rearrangement uses TRBV5-4 and TRBJ2-3, with D perhaps matching TRBD2 (6 bases). The CDR3 runs 17 residues. Germline V CDR1 and CDR2: SGHNT, YYREEE (reference sequence). Trimming left V 1 base short and J 1 base short, with 16 bases between. CDR3: CASSLTRGGVGTDTQYF. The CDR3 DNA reads TGTGCCAGCAGCTTGACGAGGGGCGGGGTCGGCACAGATACGCAGTATTTT.

For this clonotype: A read error may account for a junction end that differs from germline. The chain combines TRBV7-7 with TRBJ2-2; D is ambiguous. Looked up from germline, CDR1 is SSHAT and CDR2 is FNYEAQ (reference sequence). The CDR3 covers 13 residues. CDR3 region: CASRIQNTGELFF. The CDR3 coding sequence is TGTGCTAGCAGGATACAGAACACCGGGGAGCTGTTTTTT.

The chain employs TRBV7-2 and TRBJ2-3; D is unclear. The germline V and J ends were trimmed by 6 bases and 7 bases, with 17 bases remaining between them. CDR1 and CDR2 (germline): SGHTA, FQGNSA. The CDR3 covers 14 residues. CDR3 nucleotide sequence: TGTGCCAGCAGACTAACGTTGGCTATCAATACGCAGTATTTT. Encoded protein: CASRLTLAINTQYF.

The count of this clonotype is one. This sequence joins TRBV3-1 and TRBJ2-2, with D unclear. V was pared by 4 bases and J by 2 bases, with 5 bases between. Germline loops: CDR1 LGHDT, CDR2 YNNKEL (reference sequence). The CDR3 has 13 residues. The CDR3 here is CASSPDNTGELFF. Here the CDR3 DNA reads TGTGCCAGCAGCCCCGACAACACCGGGGAGCTGTTTTTT. The whole variable domain, remainder taken from reference TRBV3-1 and TRBJ2-2, is DTAVSQTPKYLVTQMGNDKSIKCEQNLGHDTMYWYKQDSKKFLKIMFSYNNKELIINETVPNRFSPKSPDKAHLNLHINSLELGDSAVYFCASSPDNTGELFFGEGSRLTVL.

This clonotype appeared once. V gene TRBV6-2 or TRBV6-3 combines with J gene TRBJ1-6; the match to TRBD1 covers 8 bases. With 1 base clipped from V and 0 bases from J, the junction kept 8 bases outside the gene matches. This CDR3 spans 19 amino acids. The germline CDR1 and CDR2 sequences are MNHEY and SVGEGT. The CDR3 region has the DNA TGTGCCAGCAGTTACTTCCGACAGGGGTCCGGCTCCTATAATTCACCCCTCCACTTT. This translates into CASSYFRQGSGSYNSPLHF.

This rearrangement joins TRBV11-2 to TRBJ1-5; D remains ambiguous. There are 13 residues in the CDR3. V dropped 2 bases and J dropped 5 bases, with 7 bases sitting between them. CDR1 SGHAT and CDR2 FQNNGV come from the germline V gene. CDR3 loop: CASSLRGYQPQHF. CDR3 nucleotides: TGTGCCAGCAGCTTACGGGGATATCAGCCCCAGCATTTT.

This clonotype came up a few times. The chain employs TRBV18 and TRBJ2-3, with 7 bases matching TRBD2. V gave up 0 bases and J gave up 3 bases; unmatched junction bases: 6. Germline V gene data show CDR1 as KGHSH and CDR2 as LQKENI. This CDR3 region has 16 residues. Here the CDR3 reads CASSPPGLIRTDTQYF. CDR3 sequence (DNA): TGTGCCAGCTCACCACCGGGACTAATAAGGACAGATACGCAGTATTTT.

CDR3: CASTLGGKAGETQYF. The CDR3 DNA reads TGTGCCAGCACCCTAGGGGGGAAAGCGGGAGAGACCCAGTACTTC. V gene TRBV7-2 combines with J gene TRBJ2-5; D assignment may be TRBD1 or TRBD2 (6 bases each). Trimming took off 7 bases at V and 4 bases at J, with 19 bases between the two ends. The germline V gene has CDR1 SGHTA and CDR2 FQGNSA. CDR3 size: 15 residues.

The V call is TRBV5-1, the J call TRBJ2-1; a weak D match, TRBD1 (5 bases). V was clipped by 7 bases and J by 6 bases, with 14 bases between them. CDR3 length equals 13 residues. CDR1 is SGHRS and CDR2 is YFSETQ in the germline V gene. The chain's CDR3 is CASRTQGSNEQFF. DNA for the CDR3: TGCGCCAGCCGAACCCAGGGTAGCAATGAGCAGTTCTTC.

The rearrangement joins TRBV6-1 to TRBJ1-5; D is unclear. Trimming left V 7 bases short and J 2 bases short, with 18 bases between. Germline lookup yields CDR1 MNHNS and CDR2 SASEGT. The CDR3 has 16 residues. The CDR3 sequence is CASTLAEDLGNQPQHF. The CDR3 bases are TGTGCCAGCACCCTTGCGGAGGATCTGGGCAATCAGCCCCAGCATTTT.

CDR3 sequence (DNA): TGTGCCAGCAGGCCTGGTTTAGCGGACACAGATACGCAGTATTTT. Protein product: CASRPGLADTDTQYF. The genes are TRBV7-8 and TRBJ2-3, with D perhaps TRBD2 (6 bases). Per germline, CDR1 SGHVS and CDR2 FQNEAQ. The CDR3 length is 15 residues. Trimming pared 6 bases from V and 2 bases from J, leaving 15 bases between.

The V gene is TRBV5-1, the J gene TRBJ2-5; 15 bases line up with TRBD2. CDR1 is SGHRS and CDR2 is YFSETQ in the germline V gene. There are 19 residues in the CDR3. J lost 0 bases, V lost 4 bases, and 10 bases had no gene match. CDR3 DNA sequence: TGCGCCAGCAGCCCGATGGGACTAGCGGGGGGAATGTACCAAGAGACCCAGTACTTC. Translation: CASSPMGLAGGMYQETQYF.

The chain couples TRBV29-1 to TRBJ2-3, with TRBD2 matching 11 bases. After removal of 5 bases from V and 0 bases from J, the junction contained 7 bases not matched to a gene. CDR1 and CDR2 (germline): SQVTM, ANQGSEA. There are 16 residues in the CDR3. Here the CDR3 reads CSVISGGVASTDTQYF. The CDR3 coding sequence is TGCAGCGTTATTAGCGGGGGGGTGGCTAGCACAGATACGCAGTATTTT.

The gene calls are TRBV20-1 and TRBJ2-4; 16 bases are shared with TRBD2. J lost 1 base, V lost 0 bases, and 15 bases had no gene match. Germline V gene data show CDR1 as DFQATT and CDR2 as SNEGSKA (reference sequence). This CDR3 contains 22 residues. As DNA, the CDR3 is TGCAGTGCTAGAGATTGGGCCGGGACTAGCGGGGGGGCAAGAGGGGCCAAAAACATTCAGTACTTC. It is translated as CSARDWAGTSGGARGAKNIQYF.

The V gene is TRBV4-2, the J gene TRBJ2-2; D perhaps matches TRBD2 (6 bases). Germline loops: CDR1 LGHNA, CDR2 YNFKEQ. There are 16 residues in the CDR3. V lost 1 base and J lost 3, with 12 bases in between. The CDR3 loop reads CASSQGPSVYTGELFF. The CDR3 DNA is TGTGCCAGCAGCCAAGGACCTAGCGTGTACACCGGGGAGCTGTTTTTT.

This sequence joins TRBV7-2 and TRBJ2-3; D is perhaps TRBD2 (5 bases). Germline CDR1 SGHTA, CDR2 FQGNSA. The V gene lost 4 bases and the J gene lost 2 bases, with 13 bases spanning the gap. CDR3 length equals 15 residues. CDR3 loop: CASSYTSTNTDTQYF. The CDR3 nucleotides read TGTGCCAGCAGCTATACTAGTACTAACACAGATACGCAGTATTTT.

The chain couples TRBV11-1 to TRBJ2-3, with no clear D. The CDR3 totals 14 residues. CDR1 is SGHAT, CDR2 FQDESV, per germline (reference sequence). V lost 6 bases, J lost 3 bases, and 13 bases lay in between. CDR3 sequence reads: CASRLKSETDTQYF. The DNA for the CDR3 is TGTGCCAGCAGGTTAAAGTCGGAGACAGATACGCAGTATTTT.

The genes are TRBV7-8 and TRBJ2-7; the match to TRBD1 covers 11 bases. CDR1 and CDR2 from the germline V gene are SGHVS and FQNEAQ. This CDR3 contains 14 residues. V shed 5 bases, J shed 4 bases, and the junction held 4 bases outside the gene matches. In nucleotides, the CDR3 is TGTGCCAGCAGCAAGCGGGACAGGGGGTACGAGCAGTACTTC. This sequence encodes CASSKRDRGYEQYF.

The table lists this clonotype with a few counts. The rearrangement uses TRBV27 and TRBJ1-1; weak D call: TRBD1 (5 bases). Germline lookup yields CDR1 MNHEY and CDR2 SMNVEV (reference sequence). The CDR3 consists of 14 residues. With 7 bases removed from V and 11 bases from J, the gap between germline ends came to 23 bases. This chain's CDR3 is CASINLSSLSGAFF. DNA of the CDR3: TGTGCCAGCATTAACCTTTCCTCTCTCTCAGGGGCTTTCTTT.

This sequence joins TRBV12-3 or TRBV12-4 and TRBJ1-2, with 11 bases fitting TRBD1. The CDR3 is made up of 16 amino acids. With V trimmed by 4 bases and J by 3 bases, 7 bases remained unmatched. CDR3 residues: CASSSSGQGADYGYTF. In nucleotides, the CDR3 is TGTGCCAGCAGTTCCTCCGGACAGGGGGCCGACTATGGCTACACCTTC.

This sequence joins TRBV30 and TRBJ2-5, with 11 positions matching TRBD2. Germline V lookup: CDR1 GTSNPN, CDR2 SVGIG (reference sequence). V dropped 6 bases and J dropped 7; count of bases not matched to a gene: 7. The CDR3 covers 13 residues. The chain's CDR3 is CACKLAGAGTQYF. The DNA for the CDR3 is TGTGCCTGTAAACTAGCGGGGGCGGGGACCCAGTACTTC.

The chain recombines TRBV20-1 with TRBJ1-3, with D possibly TRBD1 on 6 matching bases. V was clipped by 0 bases and J by 9 bases, with 12 bases between them. The germline CDR1 and CDR2 sequences are DFQATT and SNEGSKA (reference sequence). The CDR3 length is 13 residues. The CDR3 is CSAREGHGATIYF. In DNA, the CDR3 is TGCAGTGCTAGAGAGGGACACGGGGCCACCATATATTTT.

The rearrangement links TRBV19 to TRBJ1-5; D ambiguous. The CDR3 contains 16 residues. V lost 3 bases and J lost 6, with 18 bases in between. Germline V gene lookup returns CDR1 LNHDA and CDR2 SQIVND (reference sequence). The CDR3 DNA follows: TGTGCCAGTAGTATCTCAGGCTCTCTCTCGGGTCAGCCCCAGCATTTT. It yields the protein CASSISGSLSGQPQHF.